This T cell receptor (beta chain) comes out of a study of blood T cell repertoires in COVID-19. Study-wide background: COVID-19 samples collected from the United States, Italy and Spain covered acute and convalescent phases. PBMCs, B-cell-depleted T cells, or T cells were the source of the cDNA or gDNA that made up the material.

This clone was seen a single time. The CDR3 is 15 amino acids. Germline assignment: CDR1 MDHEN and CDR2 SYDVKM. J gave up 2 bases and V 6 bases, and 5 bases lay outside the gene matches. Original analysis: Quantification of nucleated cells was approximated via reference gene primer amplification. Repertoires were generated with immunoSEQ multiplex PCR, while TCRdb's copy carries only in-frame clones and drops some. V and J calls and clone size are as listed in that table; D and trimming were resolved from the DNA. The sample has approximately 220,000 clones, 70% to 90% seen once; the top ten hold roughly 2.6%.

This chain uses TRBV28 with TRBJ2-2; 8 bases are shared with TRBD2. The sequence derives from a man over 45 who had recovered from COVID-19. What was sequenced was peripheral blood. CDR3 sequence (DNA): TGTGCCAGCAGCAAGACTAGCGACAACACCGGGGAGCTGTTTTTT. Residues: CASSKTSDNTGELFF.